This T cell receptor (beta chain) was retrieved from a study of OX40 agonist ivuxolimab in advanced cancers. This clone was picked up one time. There are 13 residues in the CDR3. The V end was cut by 2 bases, the J end by 10 bases, with 13 bases between. Per the germline V gene, CDR1 is SGHNT and CDR2 is YYREEE (reference sequence). The method was immunoSEQ multiplex PCR; TCRdb's version includes in-frame clones alone and lacks a portion of them. The sample lists about 47,000 clones; 80% to 90% were seen once. The clonotype originates from an adult with an advanced solid tumor such as melanoma, head and neck, liver or kidney cancer. The chain links TRBV5-4 to TRBJ2-1; D is perhaps TRBD2 (5 bases). This sample comprised CD4+ or CD8+ T cells sorted from blood, obtained in a trial of the OX40 agonist ivuxolimab. CDR3 loop: CASSFLGRGEQFF. Here the CDR3 DNA reads TGTGCCAGCAGCTTTTTAGGGCGAGGGGAGCAGTTCTTC.